This passage covers 14 T cell receptor beta chains from one sample sequenced in a study of cytomegalovirus exposure and HLA in healthy donors (dated by TCRdb to 2016 to 2017). The library was prepared using the immunoSEQ multiplex PCR assay. For the multiplex PCR, a mixture combining 60 forward primers for TCR Vbeta segments and 13 reverse primers for TCR Jbeta segments was used. Here the immuneACCESS table is served through TCRdb, limited to in-frame sequences with V and J called. Missing clones are a known gap in these copies; in checked studies unresolved V genes cover under half, and the rest lacks a known reason. For this sample there are over 110,000 clones; 60% to 85% appear just once. The biggest ten clones account for approximately 1.3% of the sample. Sequenced input: PBMCs. The receptors stem from a male donor in good health and CMV-seropositive.

Details on this clone: The junction does not match germline at one end; this may be a read error. The sample contains more than one DNA sequence encoding this CDR3. This chain links TRBV30 with TRBJ2-5; 9 positions agree with TRBD2. The germline gives CDR1 GTSNPN, CDR2 SVGIG (reference sequence). This CDR3 has 15 amino acids. The CDR3 is CAWASGTSNMETQYF. CDR3 nucleotide sequence: TGTGCCTGGGCTAGCGGGACTAGCAATATGGAGACTCAGTACTTC.

The rearrangement joins TRBV7-9 to TRBJ1-1; D not resolved. Germline V CDR1 and CDR2: SEHNR, FQNEAQ (reference sequence). The CDR3 runs 13 residues. V lost 8 bases and J lost 0, with 10 bases in between. CDR3 protein: CASRYLVNTEAFF. CDR3 bases: TGTGCCAGCCGCTACCTAGTGAACACTGAAGCTTTCTTT.

There are a few counts of this clone. V and J are TRBV15 and TRBJ2-7; 9 bases match TRBD2. This CDR3 region has 16 residues. V shed 0 bases, J shed 2 bases, and the junction held 5 bases outside the gene matches. Per germline, CDR1 LNHNV and CDR2 YYDKDF (reference sequence). CDR3 sequence reads: CATSREGAGGPYEQYF. CDR3 nucleotides: TGTGCCACCAGCAGAGAAGGGGCGGGAGGGCCCTACGAGCAGTACTTC.

The chain combines TRBV6-6 with TRBJ1-5; the D gene is possibly TRBD1 (5 bases). CDR3 length: 16 amino acids. Trimming took 5 bases from V and 1 from J, leaving 15 bases between them. Germline assignment: CDR1 MNHNY and CDR2 SVGAGI (reference sequence). The CDR3 sequence is CASSPRGAGSNQPQHF. The CDR3 DNA is TGTGCCAGCAGTCCTAGGGGAGCGGGAAGCAATCAGCCCCAGCATTTT.

This clone was detected a few times. The J gene is TRBJ1-1, the V gene TRBV4-2; TRBD1 aligns across 7 bases. The CDR3 is made up of 13 amino acids. V shed 0 bases and J 5 bases; nucleotides not matched to a gene: 0. Germline V gene sequence: CDR1 LGHNA, CDR2 YNFKEQ. The CDR3 DNA is TGTGCCAGCAGCCAAGACAGGGGGACTGAAGCTTTCTTT. Translation gives CASSQDRGTEAFF.

V is TRBV9 and J is TRBJ2-1; a possible D gene is TRBD1 (6 bases). CDR1 and CDR2 from the germline V gene are SGDLS and YYNGEE. The V end lost 0 bases, the J end lost 0 bases, and 10 bases lay between the germline ends. CDR3 length equals 16 residues. CDR3 nucleotides: TGTGCCAGCAGCGTAGCTGGGGGCAGCTCCTACAATGAGCAGTTCTTC. Its translation: CASSVAGGSSYNEQFF.

The chain is built from TRBV9 and TRBJ1-2; 8 bases agree with TRBD1. Trimming at V came to 0 bases and at J to 7 bases, leaving 5 bases not matched to a gene. From germline, CDR1 is SGDLS and CDR2 YYNGEE. The CDR3 is made up of 14 amino acids. The CDR3 coding sequence is TGTGCCAGCAGCGTAGCTCAGGGGGCGCTTGGCTACACCTTC. It yields the protein CASSVAQGALGYTF. Together with reference TRBV9 and TRBJ1-2, the CDR3 gives the full variable domain: DSGVTQTPKHLITATGQRVTLRCSPRSGDLSVYWYQQSLDQGLQFLIQYYNGEERAKGNILERFSAQQFPDLHSELNLSSLELGDSALYFCASSVAQGALGYTFGSGTRLTVV.

This clone was observed a handful of times. Different DNA sequences within this sample yield the same CDR3. The rearrangement links TRBV6-1 to TRBJ2-7; TRBD1 aligns across 9 bases. J lost 1 base, V lost 2 bases, and 3 bases had no gene match. This CDR3 spans 15 amino acids. From germline, CDR1 is MNHNS and CDR2 SASEGT. Here the CDR3 DNA reads TGTGCCAGCAGTGAATATGACAGGGGGTCCTACGAGCAGTACTTC. The encoded protein is CASSEYDRGSYEQYF.

This clone has only a few counts. The V gene is TRBV5-1, the J gene TRBJ1-4, with TRBD1 as a possible D gene (5 bases). Trimming cost V 5 bases and J 7 bases, with 15 bases left between them. This CDR3 contains 14 residues. Germline loops: CDR1 SGHRS, CDR2 YFSETQ. The CDR3 reads CASRGAERSEKLFF. Written as DNA, the CDR3 is TGCGCCAGCAGAGGGGCTGAGAGGTCTGAAAAACTGTTTTTT.

The V and J genes are TRBV28 and TRBJ2-7, with TRBD2 as a possible D gene (5 bases). V was cut by 4 bases and J by 9 bases, with 16 bases left in between. This CDR3 is built from 13 residues. CDR1 and CDR2 from the germline V gene are MDHEN and SYDVKM. The CDR3 sequence: CASSSTALAGQYF. The DNA of the CDR3 is TGTGCCAGCAGTTCAACCGCTTTGGCGGGGCAGTACTTC.

V and J are TRBV9 and TRBJ1-1, with 10 bases identical to TRBD1. The CDR3 spans 15 residues. J was trimmed by 7 bases and V by 3 bases; bases with no gene match: 9. Germline-derived CDR1 and CDR2 are SGDLS and YYNGEE. CDR3 DNA sequence: TGTGCCAGCAGCGAGACCGGGACAGGGGCTCTTGAAGCTTTCTTT. This sequence encodes CASSETGTGALEAFF.

The gene calls are TRBV27 and TRBJ2-7; 7 bases fit TRBD1. Germline-derived CDR1 and CDR2 are MNHEY and SMNVEV (reference sequence). V was clipped by 2 bases and J by 4 bases; unmatched bases: 8. The CDR3 is 15 residues long. CDR3 region: CASSLIGTARYEQYF. In DNA form, the CDR3 reads TGTGCCAGCAGTTTAATCGGGACAGCGCGTTACGAGCAGTACTTC.

This chain connects TRBV2 to TRBJ2-7; TRBD2 agrees at 7 bases. J gave up 3 bases and V 7 bases, and 3 bases lay outside the gene matches. The CDR3 runs 12 residues. From germline, CDR1 is SNHLY and CDR2 FYNNEI. The chain's CDR3 is CASNSGGYEQYF. The DNA for the CDR3 is TGTGCCAGCAACTCGGGGGGCTACGAGCAGTACTTC. Complete variable domain (other parts from reference TRBV2 and TRBJ2-7): EPEVTQTPSHQVTQMGQEVILRCVPISNHLYFYWYRQILGQKVEFLVSFYNNEISEKSEIFDDQFSVERPDGSNFTLKIRSTKLEDSAMYFCASNSGGYEQYFGPGTRLTVT.

The chain uses TRBV30 and TRBJ2-7; no clear D. CDR3 length equals 11 residues. The germline V gene has CDR1 GTSNPN and CDR2 SVGIG (reference sequence). Between the trimmed V and J ends, which lost 4 bases and 3 bases, there was a span of 7 bases. DNA for the CDR3: TGTGCCTGGAAAACTTACTACGAGCAGTACTTC. Its translation: CAWKTYYEQYF.